This T cell receptor (beta chain) was sequenced during a study of blood T cell repertoires in COVID-19 (dated by TCRdb to the early 2020s). Study-wide context: Samples covering the acute and convalescent phases of COVID-19 were provided by collaborators in the United States, Italy and Spain. The prospective study material was composed of cDNA or gDNA derived from T cells, B-cell-depleted T cells, or PBMCs. Deeply sampled blood TCRbeta repertoires from subjects exposed to, actively infected with, or recovered from COVID-19 were included in the dataset. The repertoires were released in a freely available public database meant as a resource for research on the immune response to SARS-CoV-2. The samples were drawn from two sources: the first 160 participants of the ongoing ImmuneRACE study, and 1,000 to 1,500 subjects contributed by 6 global collaborators. Nearly every sample came with metadata listing a de-identified subject ID, COVID-19 status, age in years and sex. HLA class I and class II types, where available, came from metadata supplied by the sample provider rather than from assay-based typing.

Overall results and qualifications from the work: Clinical and demographic metadata were provided uncurated, with the amount varying by source and participant.

From its cysteine to its phenylalanine, the CDR3 spans 15 amino acids. The CDR3 DNA has 45 bases and is translated from base 1. Trimming takes 4 bases from V and 5 bases from J, and the germline ends sit 15 bases apart. CDR1 and CDR2 were assigned from the germline V gene as SGHRS and YFSETQ. Collaborating institutions collected whole blood in K2EDTA tubes following their own protocols. For TCRbeta analysis, collaborator samples were shipped as frozen whole blood, as isolated PBMCs, or as DNA extracted from either sample type. The immunoSEQ Assay, a bias-controlled multiplex PCR, was used to amplify TCRbeta CDR3 regions from genomic DNA. Per the original workflow: The number of nucleated cells in each sample was estimated from the amplification of reference gene primers within the assay. To quantify the absolute abundance of each unique TCRbeta CDR3 rearrangement, sequence reads were collapsed and filtered. Productive Simpson clonality was computed per sample as the square root of Simpson's diversity index over productive rearrangements. TCRdb holds this immuneACCESS table with in-frame rearrangements only. Some clones are missing; in checked studies, unresolved V genes explain under half, and the rest has no known cause. V and J calls and clone size come straight from that table; D and trimming were deduced from the DNA. The sample includes roughly 250,000 clones, with 84% observed a single time. Jointly, the top ten make up around 7.8% of the sample.

This clone was observed a single time. Its antigen is still unknown. The input lacks base qualities; no much larger clone sits a single base away. The TCR comes from a human donor in a cohort sampled during active COVID-19. The sequenced sample consisted of peripheral blood. The rearranged segments are TRBV5-1 and TRBJ1-4, with a tentative D gene TRBD1 over 5 matching bases. The CDR3: CASSGGMFPNEKLFF. In nucleotide form, the sequence is TGCGCCAGCAGCGGGGGGATGTTTCCAAATGAAAAACTGTTTTTT.